This T cell receptor (beta chain) came from a study of OX40 agonist ivuxolimab in advanced cancers. Study at large: Hepatocellular carcinoma, melanoma, renal cell or head and neck cancer affected the dose-escalation patients. Points from the study as a whole: Clonal expansion among partial responders at 0.1-3.0 mg/kg ranked near the lowest.

The protocol was immunoSEQ multiplex PCR, while the TCRdb copy is restricted to in-frame clones and leaves out a portion. This sample carries around 34,000 clones, 70% to 85% of them seen once, and the ten largest clones take 13% to 15%. There are 15 residues in the CDR3. Germline CDR1 is MDHEN and CDR2 is SYDVKM. Trimming pared 7 bases from V and 0 bases from J, leaving 12 bases between. In the case of this clone: The target antigen is unknown.

The specimen was CD4+ or CD8+ T cells sorted from blood, collected in a trial of the OX40 agonist ivuxolimab. This chain connects TRBV28 to TRBJ2-2, with a weak D call TRBD2 (6 bases). The source of this sequence is an adult with an advanced solid tumor such as melanoma, head and neck, liver or kidney cancer. The CDR3 reads CASIPTGANTGELFF. DNA of the CDR3: TGTGCCAGCATTCCGACGGGGGCGAACACCGGGGAGCTGTTTTTT.